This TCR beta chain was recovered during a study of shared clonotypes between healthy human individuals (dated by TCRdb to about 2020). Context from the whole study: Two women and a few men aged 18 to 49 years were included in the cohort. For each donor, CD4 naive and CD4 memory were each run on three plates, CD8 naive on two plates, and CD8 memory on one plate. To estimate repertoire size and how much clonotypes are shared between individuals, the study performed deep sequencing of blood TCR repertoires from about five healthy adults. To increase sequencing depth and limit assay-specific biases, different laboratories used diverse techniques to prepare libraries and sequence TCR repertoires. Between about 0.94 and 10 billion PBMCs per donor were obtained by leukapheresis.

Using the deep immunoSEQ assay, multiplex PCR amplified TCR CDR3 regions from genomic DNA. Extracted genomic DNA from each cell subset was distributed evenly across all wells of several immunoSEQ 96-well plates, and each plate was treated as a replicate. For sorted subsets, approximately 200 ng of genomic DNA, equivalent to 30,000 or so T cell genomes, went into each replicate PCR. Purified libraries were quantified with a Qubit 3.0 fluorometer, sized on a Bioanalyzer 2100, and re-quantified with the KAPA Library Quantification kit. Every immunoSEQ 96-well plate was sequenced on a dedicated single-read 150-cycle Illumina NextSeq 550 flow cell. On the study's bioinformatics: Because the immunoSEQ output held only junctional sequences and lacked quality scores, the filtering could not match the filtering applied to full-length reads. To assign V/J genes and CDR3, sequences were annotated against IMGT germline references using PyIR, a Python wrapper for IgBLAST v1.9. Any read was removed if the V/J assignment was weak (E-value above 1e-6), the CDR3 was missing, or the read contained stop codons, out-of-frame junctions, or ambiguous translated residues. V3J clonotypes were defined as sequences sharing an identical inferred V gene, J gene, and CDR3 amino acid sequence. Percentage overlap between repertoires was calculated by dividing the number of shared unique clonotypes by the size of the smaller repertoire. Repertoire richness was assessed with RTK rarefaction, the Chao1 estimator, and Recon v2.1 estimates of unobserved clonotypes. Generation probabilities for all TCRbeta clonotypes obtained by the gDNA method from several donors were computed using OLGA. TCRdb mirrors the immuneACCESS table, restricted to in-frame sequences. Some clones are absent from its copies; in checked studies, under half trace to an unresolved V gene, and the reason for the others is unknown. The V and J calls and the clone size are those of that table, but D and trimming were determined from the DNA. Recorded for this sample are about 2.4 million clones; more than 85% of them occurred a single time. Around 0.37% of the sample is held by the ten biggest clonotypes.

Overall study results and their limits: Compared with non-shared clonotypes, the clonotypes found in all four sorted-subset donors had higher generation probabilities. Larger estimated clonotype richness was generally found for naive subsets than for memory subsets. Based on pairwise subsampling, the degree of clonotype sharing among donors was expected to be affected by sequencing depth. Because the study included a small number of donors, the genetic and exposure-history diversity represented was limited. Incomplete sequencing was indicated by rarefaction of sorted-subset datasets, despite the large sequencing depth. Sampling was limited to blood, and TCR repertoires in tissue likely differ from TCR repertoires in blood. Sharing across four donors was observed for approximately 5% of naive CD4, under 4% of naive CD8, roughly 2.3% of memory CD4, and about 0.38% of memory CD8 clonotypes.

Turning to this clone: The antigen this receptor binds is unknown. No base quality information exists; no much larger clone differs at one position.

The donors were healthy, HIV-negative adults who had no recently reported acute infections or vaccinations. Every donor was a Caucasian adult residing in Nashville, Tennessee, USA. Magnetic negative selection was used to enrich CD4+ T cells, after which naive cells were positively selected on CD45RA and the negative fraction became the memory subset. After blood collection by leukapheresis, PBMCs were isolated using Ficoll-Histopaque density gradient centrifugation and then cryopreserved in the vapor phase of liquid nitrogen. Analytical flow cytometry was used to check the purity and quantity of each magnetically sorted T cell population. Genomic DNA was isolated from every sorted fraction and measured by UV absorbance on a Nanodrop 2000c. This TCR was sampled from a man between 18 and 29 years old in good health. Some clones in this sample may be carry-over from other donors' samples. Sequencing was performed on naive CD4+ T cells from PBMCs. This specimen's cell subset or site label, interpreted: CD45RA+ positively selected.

The nucleotides are TGTGCCAGCAGCTTAAATCACCGTCTCTCCTACAATGAGCAGTTCTTC. The resulting protein is CASSLNHRLSYNEQFF. The chain is assembled from TRBV7-3 and TRBJ2-1, with the D segment identity uncertain. From the cysteine up to the phenylalanine, the CDR3 has a length of 16 residues. The sequence is cut down to CDR3 DNA, 48 bases in frame from base 1. V and J lose 1 base and 0 bases, and a span of 10 bases separates them. According to the germline V gene, CDR1 reads SGHTA and CDR2 reads FQGTGA.